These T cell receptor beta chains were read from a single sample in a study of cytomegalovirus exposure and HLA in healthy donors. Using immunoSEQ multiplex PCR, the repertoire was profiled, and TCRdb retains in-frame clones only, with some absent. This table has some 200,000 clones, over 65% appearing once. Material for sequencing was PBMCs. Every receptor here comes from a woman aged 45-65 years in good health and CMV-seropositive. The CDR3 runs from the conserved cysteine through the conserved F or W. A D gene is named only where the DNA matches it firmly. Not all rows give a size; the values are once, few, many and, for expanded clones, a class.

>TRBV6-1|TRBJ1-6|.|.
TGTGCCAGTCTTGGGGCCTCCTATAATTCACCCCTCCACTTT
CASLGASYNSPLHF
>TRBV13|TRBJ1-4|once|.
TGTGCCAGCAGAGGACAAAATAATGAAAAACTGTTTTTT
CASRGQNNEKLFF
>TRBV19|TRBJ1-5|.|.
TGTGCCAGTAGTATTCAGGGTCCCCAGCCCCAGCATTTT
CASSIQGPQPQHF
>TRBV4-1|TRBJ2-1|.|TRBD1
TGCGCCAGCAGCCAAGATGGGACAGGGATTATGTGGAATGAGCAGTTCTTC
CASSQDGTGIMWNEQFF
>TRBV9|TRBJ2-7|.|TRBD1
TGTGCCAGCAGCCGGGGACAGGGGACCTACGAGCAGTACTTC
CASSRGQGTYEQYF
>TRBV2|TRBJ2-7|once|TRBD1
TGTGCCAGCAGAGGACAGGGGTCCTACGAGCAGTACTTC
CASRGQGSYEQYF
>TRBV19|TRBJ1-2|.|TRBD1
TGTGCCAGTAGCCCGACAGGGTACGGCCGGGGCTACACCTTC
CASSPTGYGRGYTF
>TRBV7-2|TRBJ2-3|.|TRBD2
TGTGCCAGCAGCTCCGGACTAGCGGCAGATACGCAGTATTTT
CASSSGLAADTQYF
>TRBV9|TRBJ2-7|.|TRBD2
TGTGCCAGCAGCTCCGGGACTAGCGGGGGGGGTCCGTCGGGGGAGCAGTACTTC
CASSSGTSGGGPSGEQYF
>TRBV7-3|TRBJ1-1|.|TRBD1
TGTGCCAGCAGCTTCACAGGGGACATGAACACTGAAGCTTTCTTT
CASSFTGDMNTEAFF
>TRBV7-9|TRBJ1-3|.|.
TGTGCCAGCAGCTTTACCGGGGTGGGAAACACCATATATTTT
CASSFTGVGNTIYF
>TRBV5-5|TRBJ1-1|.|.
TGTGCCAGCAGCTTACGGGGGAACACTGAAGCTTTCTTT
CASSLRGNTEAFF
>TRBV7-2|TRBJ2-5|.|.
TGTGCCAGCAGCACCGATCGGGGGGCCCGGGGAAAAGAGACCCAGTACTTC
CASSTDRGARGKETQYF
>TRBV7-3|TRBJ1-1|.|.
TGTGCCAGCAGCTACACGCCTACGGACAGTCCTAATGAAGCTTTCTTT
CASSYTPTDSPNEAFF
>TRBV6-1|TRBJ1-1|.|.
TGTGCCAGCAGTGAATGGAAGGGGTTTGGCACTGAAGCTTTCTTT
CASSEWKGFGTEAFF
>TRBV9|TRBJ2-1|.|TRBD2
TGTGCCAGCAGTCCTGGACTAGCGGGGTTCGATGAGCAGTTCTTC
CASSPGLAGFDEQFF
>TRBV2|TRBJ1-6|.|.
TGTGCCAGCAGCGGGAATAATTCACCCCTCCACTTT
CASSGNNSPLHF
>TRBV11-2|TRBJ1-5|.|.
TGTGCCAGCAGCTTAGATGGGGGCAGCAATCAGCCCCAGCATTTT
CASSLDGGSNQPQHF
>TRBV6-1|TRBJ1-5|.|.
TGTGCCAGCAGTGAAGGTGGGGGGATTAGCAATCAGCCCCAGCATTTT
CASSEGGGISNQPQHF
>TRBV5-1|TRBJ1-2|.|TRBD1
TGCGCCAGCAGCTTCGGCGGACAGGCAGTCTATGGCTACACCTTC
CASSFGGQAVYGYTF
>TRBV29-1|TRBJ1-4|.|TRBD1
TGCAGCGCGAGGCGGGACAGGGGGCTTTCTAATGAAAAACTGTTTTTT
CSARRDRGLSNEKLFF
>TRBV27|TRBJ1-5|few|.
TGTGCCAGCAGCATATGGGCTGGCTATAGCAATCAGCCCCAGCATTTT
CASSIWAGYSNQPQHF
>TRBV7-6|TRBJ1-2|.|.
TGTGCCAGCAGCTTAGGAGGTGGGGGGGTTGGCTACACCTTC
CASSLGGGGVGYTF
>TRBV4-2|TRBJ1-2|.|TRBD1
TGTGCCAGCAGCCCTGACAGGGACTATGGCTACACCTTC
CASSPDRDYGYTF
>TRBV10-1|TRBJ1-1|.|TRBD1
TGCGCCAGCAGTCCGGGACAGGGATCCGCTTTCTTT
CASSPGQGSAFF
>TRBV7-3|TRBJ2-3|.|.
TGTGCCAGCAGCTCACCCCTGGTGAAGCGTCCCACAGATACGCAGTATTTT
CASSSPLVKRPTDTQYF
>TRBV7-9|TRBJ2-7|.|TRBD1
TGTTCCAGCAGCTTCCGGGACAGGGGCTACGAGCAGTACTTC
CSSSFRDRGYEQYF
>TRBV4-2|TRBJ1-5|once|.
TGTGCCAGCAGCCAAGAGTCTGGCAGGGCTAGCAATCAGCCCCAGCATTTT
CASSQESGRASNQPQHF
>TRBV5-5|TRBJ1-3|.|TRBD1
TGTGCCAGCAGCTTGGGGACAGGGGTTGGAAACACCATATATTTT
CASSLGTGVGNTIYF
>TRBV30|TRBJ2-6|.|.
TGTGCCTGGAGTATGGGCCTCTGGGCCAACGTCCTGACTTTC
CAWSMGLWANVLTF
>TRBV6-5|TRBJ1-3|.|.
TGTGCCAGCAGTTTAAGGCGGCTCCTCTCTGGAAACACCATATATTTT
CASSLRRLLSGNTIYF
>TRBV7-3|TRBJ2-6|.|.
TGTGCCAGCAGCCTCGGAGCTGCTGGGGCCAACGTCCTGACTTTC
CASSLGAAGANVLTF